Shown below are 28 T cell receptor beta chains from a single sample sequenced in a study of T cell repertoires in cytomegalovirus infection. TCRdb recomputed calls from the reads with MiXCR, one row per CDR3 protein. The sample lists approximately 770,000 distinct CDR3 sequences; 25% to 30% were seen once. Antigens of these TCRs are unknown. The material sequenced was cultured CD8+ T cells from PBMCs, taken from culture after CMV antigen stimulation. These receptor sequences come from a human donor in good health (CMV status not recorded). Some clones in this sample may be carry-over from other donors' samples.

The rearrangement uses TRBV2 and TRBJ2-7; 8 bases are a match to TRBD1. Germline-derived CDR1 and CDR2 are SNHLY and FYNNEI. This CDR3 has 12 amino acids. J was trimmed by 4 bases and V by 8 bases; bases with no gene match: 4. The CDR3 sequence: CASAGQEYEQYV. DNA of the CDR3: TGTGCCAGCGCGGGACAGGAGTACGAGCAGTACGTC.

This clonotype was seen more than once but under ten times. The chain is built from TRBV27 and TRBJ1-5; D gene unclear. The CDR3 sequence is 15 residues long. The V gene lost 4 bases and the J gene lost 0 bases, with 10 bases spanning the gap. CDR1 is MNHEY, CDR2 SMNVEV, per germline (reference sequence). The CDR3 DNA follows: TGTGCCAGCAGTTATTCGCCCAATAGCAATCAGCCCCAGCATTTT. Translating it yields CASSYSPNSNQPQHF.

The J gene is TRBJ2-5, the V gene TRBV4-2; D not resolved. The V gene lost 0 bases and the J gene lost 2 bases, with 10 bases spanning the gap. The CDR3 extends over 15 amino acids. Germline CDR1 is LGHNA and CDR2 is YNFKEQ. The CDR3 loop reads CASSQDLPRQETQYF. The CDR3 DNA reads TGTGCCAGCAGCCAAGATTTGCCTCGACAAGAGACCCAGTACTTC.

This chain connects TRBV6-1 to TRBJ2-7, with D possibly being TRBD2 (6 bases). The germline V and J ends were trimmed by 4 bases and 2 bases, with 15 bases remaining between them. Per the germline V gene, CDR1 is MNHNS and CDR2 is SASEGT. This CDR3 has 15 residues. CDR3 protein: CASSGPNWGAYEQYF. CDR3 DNA: TGTGCCAGCAGTGGCCCCAACTGGGGGGCCTACGAGCAGTACTTC.

Ten or more counts support this clonotype. This rearrangement joins TRBV18 to TRBJ1-1; D is ambiguous. Germline lookup yields CDR1 KGHSH and CDR2 LQKENI. This CDR3 is built from 12 residues. V lost 4 bases and J 3 bases, leaving 6 bases between the germline ends. CDR3 loop: CASSRGHTEAFF. The CDR3 nucleotides read TGTGCCAGCTCACGCGGGCACACTGAAGCTTTCTTT.

The chain links TRBV20-1 to TRBJ1-2; TRBD1 aligns across 7 bases. V was pared by 3 bases and J by 2 bases, with 9 bases of the junction left unmatched. The CDR3 has 15 amino acids. Looked up from germline, CDR1 is DFQATT and CDR2 is SNEGSKA (reference sequence). In nucleotides, the CDR3 is TGCAGTGCTAGGAACCGGGACAGTCGGAACTATGGCTACACCTTC. Amino acids: CSARNRDSRNYGYTF.

This chain links TRBV7-9 with TRBJ1-4, with 9 bases identical to TRBD1. The germline CDR1 and CDR2 sequences are SEHNR and FQNEAQ (reference sequence). CDR3 length: 15 amino acids. V was clipped by 5 bases and J by 7 bases; unmatched bases: 8. The CDR3 DNA reads TGTGCCAGCAGCCCCCCGACAGGGGGGAGTGAAAAACTGTTTTTT. Protein: CASSPPTGGSEKLFF.

The rearrangement links TRBV15 to TRBJ2-5; TRBD2 matches 15 bases. From germline, CDR1 is LNHNV and CDR2 YYDKDF (reference sequence). This CDR3 region has 18 residues. After removal of 7 bases from V and 5 bases from J, the junction contained 14 bases not matched to a gene. CDR3 bases: TGTGCCACCACCAACGGGACTAGCGGGGGGACTCCTCGGGAGACCCAGTACTTC. This gives the protein CATTNGTSGGTPRETQYF.

This chain connects TRBV7-9 to TRBJ2-1; D not certain. This CDR3 is 12 amino acids long. The ends were cut back, 3 bases at V and 8 bases at J, with 8 bases in the middle. The germline V gene has CDR1 SEHNR and CDR2 FQNEAQ (reference sequence). DNA for the CDR3: TGTGCCAGCAGCTTTCTAGGGTATGAGCAGTTCTTC. Amino acid sequence: CASSFLGYEQFF.

This clonotype was observed a few times. The chain has TRBV13 and TRBJ1-2; D remains ambiguous. Deletions cut 0 bases from V and 10 bases from J, with 18 bases between. Germline V gives CDR1 PRHDT, CDR2 FYEKMQ (reference sequence). This CDR3 has 15 amino acids. The CDR3 region has the DNA TGTGCCAGCAGCTTAGGCCTGTGGCGGCCCTCGGACTACACCTTC. This translates into CASSLGLWRPSDYTF.

This CDR3 reads CASQGIYSNQPQHF. DNA of the CDR3: TGTGCCAGCCAGGGAATCTATAGCAATCAGCCCCAGCATTTT. The chain has TRBV6-2 or TRBV6-3 and TRBJ1-5; weak D call: TRBD1 (5 bases). Germline values: CDR1 MNHEY, CDR2 SVGEGT. Trimming removed 8 bases from V and 0 bases from J, with 11 bases in between. There are 14 residues in the CDR3.

V is TRBV2 and J is TRBJ1-4, with a weak D call TRBD1 (5 bases). The CDR3 runs 13 residues. V was clipped by 2 bases and J by 10 bases, with 11 bases between them. CDR1 is SNHLY and CDR2 is FYNNEI in the germline V gene. The CDR3 here is CASSEPRGGKLFF. The DNA for the CDR3 is TGTGCCAGCAGTGAACCGAGGGGAGGAAAACTGTTTTTT.

This clonotype was counted a few times. In DNA form, the CDR3 reads TGTGCCAGCAGCTTAGTGGCTAGCGATGAGCAGTTCTTC. This gives the protein CASSLVASDEQFF. The chain couples TRBV7-6 to TRBJ2-1, with D possibly TRBD2 on 6 matching bases. V dropped 1 base and J dropped 8 bases, with 9 bases sitting between them. This CDR3 has 13 amino acids. Germline V gene data show CDR1 as SGHVS and CDR2 as FNYEAQ.

The chain combines TRBV6-4 with TRBJ1-2, with a weak D call TRBD1 (6 bases). V lost 0 bases and J 7 bases, leaving 12 bases between the germline ends. The CDR3 is 14 residues long. The germline V gene has CDR1 MRHNA and CDR2 SNTAGT. The DNA for the CDR3 is TGTGCCAGCAGTGACTCGAAGGGGGGGATTGGCTACACCTTC. Encoded protein: CASSDSKGGIGYTF.

This clonotype came up a few times. V usage is TRBV12-3 or TRBV12-4 and J usage is TRBJ2-1, with D perhaps matching TRBD2 (7 bases). Trimming took 3 bases from V and 6 from J, leaving 12 bases between them. This CDR3 is 14 amino acids long. The CDR3 sequence: CASSLGGPSNEQFF. CDR3 DNA: TGTGCCAGCAGTTTGGGGGGGCCCTCCAATGAGCAGTTCTTC.

CDR3 sequence (DNA): TGTGCCAGCAGCCCCGGGAAAAATGAAAAACTGTTTTTT. It specifies CASSPGKNEKLFF. The chain is built from TRBV12-3 or TRBV12-4 and TRBJ1-4; D is unclear. Trimming left V 6 bases short and J 5 bases short, with 10 bases between. The CDR3 extends over 13 amino acids.

The V gene is TRBV27, the J gene TRBJ2-7, with TRBD2 identical over 12 bases. V lost 0 bases to trimming and J lost 4 bases; unmatched junction nucleotides: 10. From germline, CDR1 is MNHEY and CDR2 SMNVEV (reference sequence). CDR3 size: 18 residues. In nucleotides, the CDR3 is TGTGCCAGCAGTTTATCCCCTCTCGGACTAGCGGGGTCTTACGAGCAGTACTTC. Its protein product is CASSLSPLGLAGSYEQYF.

This clonotype was observed a single time. This rearrangement joins TRBV4-1 to TRBJ1-5, with D unresolved. Germline assignment: CDR1 MGHRA and CDR2 YSYEKL. Trimming pared 1 base from V and 1 base from J, leaving 8 bases between. This CDR3 region has 15 residues. The CDR3: CASSQGPQSNQPQHF. CDR3 bases: TGCGCCAGCAGCCAAGGGCCACAGAGCAATCAGCCCCAGCATTTT.

The chain links TRBV29-1 to TRBJ2-1, with D uncertain. Trimming removed 5 bases from V and 3 bases from J, with 14 bases in between. Germline CDR1 SQVTM, CDR2 ANQGSEA. The CDR3 runs to 14 residues. DNA of the CDR3: TGCAGCGTTTCCCCAGGAAGGTACTACAATGAGCAGTTCTTC. Translation gives CSVSPGRYYNEQFF.

This chain links TRBV14 with TRBJ2-2; 7 bases align to TRBD1. The CDR3 runs 17 residues. The V and J ends lost 3 bases and 4 bases, in that order; junction bases with no gene match: 11. The germline CDR1 and CDR2 sequences are SGHDN and FVKESK. The CDR3 region has the DNA TGTGCCAGCAGCCATCCCGGGACAGCTCTTGGCACCGGGGAGCTGTTTTTT. This encodes CASSHPGTALGTGELFF.

The chain carries TRBV2 and TRBJ2-2; 7 nucleotides line up with TRBD1. Germline loops: CDR1 SNHLY, CDR2 FYNNEI. V trimming: 11 bases; J trimming: 5 bases; junction bases outside the gene matches: 8. This CDR3 has 13 residues. The CDR3 sequence is CAAGTRGTGELFF. The CDR3 bases are TGTGCCGCCGGGACCAGGGGGACCGGGGAGCTGTTTTTT. Variable domain in full (rest from reference TRBV2 and TRBJ2-2): EPEVTQTPSHQVTQMGQEVILRCVPISNHLYFYWYRQILGQKVEFLVSFYNNEISEKSEIFDDQFSVERPDGSNFTLKIRSTKLEDSAMYFCAAGTRGTGELFFGEGSRLTVL.

The gene calls are TRBV20-1 and TRBJ1-1; D call uncertain. The CDR3 runs 13 residues. V lost 4 bases and J lost 1, with 10 bases in between. The germline gives CDR1 DFQATT, CDR2 SNEGSKA (reference sequence). The CDR3 DNA is TGCAGTGCTATCTGGGGAGAGAACACTGAAGCTTTCTTT. Translated: CSAIWGENTEAFF.

This clonotype was seen repeatedly, ten times or more. The chain employs TRBV29-1 and TRBJ1-1; D is uncertain. The CDR3 loop spans 14 amino acids. Germline CDR1 is SQVTM and CDR2 is ANQGSEA. The V end lost 6 bases, the J end lost 10 bases, and 24 bases lay between the germline ends. The CDR3 spells CSVPSPTDRKGAFF. The CDR3 DNA reads TGCAGCGTCCCCTCCCCAACCGATCGAAAGGGAGCTTTCTTT.

This clonotype was seen repeatedly, ten times or more. The V and J genes are TRBV7-6 and TRBJ2-3; 10 nucleotides match TRBD2. V lost 4 bases, J lost 2 bases, and 3 bases stayed unmatched. Germline V gene lookup returns CDR1 SGHVS and CDR2 FNYEAQ. The CDR3 sequence is 15 residues long. The CDR3 is CASSWTSGLTDTQYF. In nucleotides, the CDR3 is TGTGCCAGCAGCTGGACTAGCGGCCTCACAGATACGCAGTATTTT. The variable domain in full, completed from reference TRBV7-6 and TRBJ2-3, reads GAGVSQSPRYKVTKRGQDVALRCDPISGHVSLYWYRQALGQGPEFLTYFNYEAQQDKSGLPNDRFSAERPEGSISTLTIQRTEQRDSAMYRCASSWTSGLTDTQYFGPGTRLTVL.

This clonotype came up a few times. The CDR3 sequence: CATSRDRGIYGYTF. The DNA for the CDR3 is TGTGCCACCAGCAGAGATAGAGGGATCTATGGCTACACCTTC. The chain employs TRBV15 and TRBJ1-2; no firm D call. The CDR3 has 14 residues. Germline lookup yields CDR1 LNHNV and CDR2 YYDKDF (reference sequence). With 0 bases removed from V and 4 bases from J, the gap between germline ends came to 9 bases.

At least ten counts were recorded for this clonotype. V gene TRBV7-2 combines with J gene TRBJ2-7; D is unclear. The V end lost 6 bases, the J end lost 0 bases, and 9 bases lay between the germline ends. This CDR3 is 13 amino acids long. CDR1 is SGHTA, CDR2 FQGNSA, per germline. The CDR3 region has the DNA TGTGCCAGCAGTTTGCCGGCCTCCTACGAGCAGTACGTC. Its protein is CASSLPASYEQYV.

A note on this clonotype: The junction does not match germline at one end; this may be a read error. This chain connects TRBV27 to TRBJ2-3, with a weak D call TRBD2 (5 bases). This CDR3 contains 13 residues. Germline lookup yields CDR1 MNHEY and CDR2 SMNVEV (reference sequence). DNA for the CDR3: TGTGCCAGTAGTTTACTAGTTTCAGATACGCAGTATTTT. Translation gives CASSLLVSDTQYF.

J is TRBJ1-1 and V is TRBV27; D unclear. Per germline, CDR1 MNHEY and CDR2 SMNVEV (reference sequence). V was cut by 6 bases and J by 0 bases, with 8 bases left in between. The CDR3 length is 13 residues. The CDR3 is CASSGFMNTEAFF. The CDR3 nucleotides read TGTGCCAGCAGCGGGTTTATGAACACTGAAGCTTTCTTT.